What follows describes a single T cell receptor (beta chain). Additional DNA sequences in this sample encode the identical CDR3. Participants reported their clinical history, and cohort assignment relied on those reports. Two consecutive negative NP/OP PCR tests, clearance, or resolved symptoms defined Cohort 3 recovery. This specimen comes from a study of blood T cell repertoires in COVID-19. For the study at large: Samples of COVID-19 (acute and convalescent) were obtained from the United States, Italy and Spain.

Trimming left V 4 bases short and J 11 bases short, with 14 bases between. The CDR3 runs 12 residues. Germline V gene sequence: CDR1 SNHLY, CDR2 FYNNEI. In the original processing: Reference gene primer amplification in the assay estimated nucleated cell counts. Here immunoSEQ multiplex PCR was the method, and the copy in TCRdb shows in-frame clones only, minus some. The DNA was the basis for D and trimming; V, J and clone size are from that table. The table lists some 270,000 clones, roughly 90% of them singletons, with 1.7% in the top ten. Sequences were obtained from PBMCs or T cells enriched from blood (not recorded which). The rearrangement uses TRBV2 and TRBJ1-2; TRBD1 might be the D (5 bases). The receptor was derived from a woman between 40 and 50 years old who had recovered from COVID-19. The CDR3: CASSVDRGGYTF. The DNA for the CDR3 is TGTGCCAGCAGTGTTGATCGGGGGGGGTACACCTTC.